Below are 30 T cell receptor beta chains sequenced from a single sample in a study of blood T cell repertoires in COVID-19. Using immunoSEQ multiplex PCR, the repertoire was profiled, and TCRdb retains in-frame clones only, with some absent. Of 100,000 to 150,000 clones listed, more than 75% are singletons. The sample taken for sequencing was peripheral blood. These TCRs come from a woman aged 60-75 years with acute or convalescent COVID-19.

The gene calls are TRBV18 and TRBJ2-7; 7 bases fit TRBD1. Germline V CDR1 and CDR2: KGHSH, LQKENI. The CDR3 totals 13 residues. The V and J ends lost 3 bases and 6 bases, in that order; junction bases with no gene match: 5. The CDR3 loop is CASSPQTGFEQYF. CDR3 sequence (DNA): TGTGCCAGCTCACCCCAGACAGGGTTCGAGCAGTACTTC.

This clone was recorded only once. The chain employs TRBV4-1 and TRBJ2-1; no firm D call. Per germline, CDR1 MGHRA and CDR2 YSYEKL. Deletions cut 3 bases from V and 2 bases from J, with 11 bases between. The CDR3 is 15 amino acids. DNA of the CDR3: TGCGCCAGCAGCCAGGGTAGCTTGACCTACAATGAGCAGTTCTTC. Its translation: CASSQGSLTYNEQFF.

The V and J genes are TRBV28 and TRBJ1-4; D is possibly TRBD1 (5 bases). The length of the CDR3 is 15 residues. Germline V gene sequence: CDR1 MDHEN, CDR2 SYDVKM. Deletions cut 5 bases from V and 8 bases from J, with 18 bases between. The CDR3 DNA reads TGTGCCAGCAGTGGGGGGACTGGGTATAGAGAAAAACTGTTTTTT. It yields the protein CASSGGTGYREKLFF.

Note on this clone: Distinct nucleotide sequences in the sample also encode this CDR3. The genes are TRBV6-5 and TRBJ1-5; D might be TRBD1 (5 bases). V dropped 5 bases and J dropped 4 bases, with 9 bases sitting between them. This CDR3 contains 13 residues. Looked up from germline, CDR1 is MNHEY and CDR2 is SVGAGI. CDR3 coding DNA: TGTGCCAGCAGTCGACAGCAAAATCAGCCCCAGCATTTT. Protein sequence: CASSRQQNQPQHF.

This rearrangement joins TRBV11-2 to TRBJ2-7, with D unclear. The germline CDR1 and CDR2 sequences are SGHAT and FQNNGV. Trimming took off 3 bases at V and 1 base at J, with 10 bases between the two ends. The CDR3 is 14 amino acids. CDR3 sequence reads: CASSFGGPSYEQYF. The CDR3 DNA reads TGTGCCAGCAGCTTTGGTGGGCCATCCTACGAGCAGTACTTC.

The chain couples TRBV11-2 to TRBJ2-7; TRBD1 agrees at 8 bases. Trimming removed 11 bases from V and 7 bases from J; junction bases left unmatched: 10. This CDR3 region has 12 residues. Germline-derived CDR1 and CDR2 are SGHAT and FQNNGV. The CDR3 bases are TGTGCCCTAAAGGGACAGGAAAATGAGCAGTACTTC. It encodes CALKGQENEQYF.

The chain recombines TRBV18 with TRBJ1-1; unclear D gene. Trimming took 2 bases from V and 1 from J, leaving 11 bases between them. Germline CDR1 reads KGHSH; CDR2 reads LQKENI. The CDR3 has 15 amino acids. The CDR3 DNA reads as TGTGCCAGCTCACCAAATTCCCATCCGAACACTGAAGCTTTCTTT. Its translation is CASSPNSHPNTEAFF.

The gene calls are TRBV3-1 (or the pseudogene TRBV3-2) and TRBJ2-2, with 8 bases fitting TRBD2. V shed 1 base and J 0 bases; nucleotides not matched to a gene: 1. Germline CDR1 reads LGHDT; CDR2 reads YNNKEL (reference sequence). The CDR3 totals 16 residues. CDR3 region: CASSQAGGPNTGELFF. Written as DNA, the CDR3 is TGTGCCAGCAGCCAAGCGGGAGGGCCGAACACCGGGGAGCTGTTTTTT.

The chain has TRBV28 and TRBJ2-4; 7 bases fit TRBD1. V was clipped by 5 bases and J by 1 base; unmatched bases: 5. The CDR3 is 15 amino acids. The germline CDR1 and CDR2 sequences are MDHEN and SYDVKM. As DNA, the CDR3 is TGTGCCAGCAGTAGACAGGGTTCGGCCAAAAACATTCAGTACTTC. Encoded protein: CASSRQGSAKNIQYF.

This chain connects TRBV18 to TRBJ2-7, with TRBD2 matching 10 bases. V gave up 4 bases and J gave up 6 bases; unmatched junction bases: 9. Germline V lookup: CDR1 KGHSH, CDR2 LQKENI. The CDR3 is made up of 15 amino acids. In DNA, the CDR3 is TGTGCCAGCTCACGACAGCGGGAGGGAAGGTCCGAGCAGTACTTC. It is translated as CASSRQREGRSEQYF.

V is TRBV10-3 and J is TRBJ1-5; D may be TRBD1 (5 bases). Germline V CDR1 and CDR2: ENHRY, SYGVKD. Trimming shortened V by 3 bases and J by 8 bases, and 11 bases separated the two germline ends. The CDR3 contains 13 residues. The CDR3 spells CAISDGQTEPQHF. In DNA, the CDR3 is TGTGCCATCAGTGATGGTCAGACAGAGCCCCAGCATTTT.

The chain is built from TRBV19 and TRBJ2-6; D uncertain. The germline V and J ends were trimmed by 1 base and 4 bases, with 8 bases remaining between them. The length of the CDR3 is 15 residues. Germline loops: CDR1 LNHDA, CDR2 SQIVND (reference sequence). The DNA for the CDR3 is TGTGCCAGTAGTATAGGTTCCCAGGGGGCCAACGTCCTGACTTTC. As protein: CASSIGSQGANVLTF. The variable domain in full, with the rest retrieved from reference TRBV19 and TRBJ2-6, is DGGITQSPKYLFRKEGQNVTLSCEQNLNHDAMYWYRQDPGQGLRLIYYSQIVNDFQKGDIAEGYSVSREKKESFPLTVTSAQKNPTAFYLCASSIGSQGANVLTFGAGSRLTVL.

CDR3 protein: CASSQVGGLSGETQYF. Here the CDR3 DNA reads TGTGCCAGCAGCCAAGTTGGCGGGCTATCTGGCGAGACCCAGTACTTC. The chain couples TRBV14 to TRBJ2-5; D perhaps matches TRBD2 (5 bases). Germline CDR1 and CDR2: SGHDN and FVKESK. CDR3 length: 16 amino acids. Trimming pared 1 base from V and 5 bases from J, leaving 17 bases between.

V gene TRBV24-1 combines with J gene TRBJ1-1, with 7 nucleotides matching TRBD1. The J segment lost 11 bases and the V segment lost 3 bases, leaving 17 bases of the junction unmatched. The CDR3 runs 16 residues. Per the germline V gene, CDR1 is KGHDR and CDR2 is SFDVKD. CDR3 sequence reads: CATSDRETGPLLGAFF. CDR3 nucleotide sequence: TGTGCCACCAGTGATAGGGAGACAGGGCCCCTCCTTGGGGCTTTCTTT.

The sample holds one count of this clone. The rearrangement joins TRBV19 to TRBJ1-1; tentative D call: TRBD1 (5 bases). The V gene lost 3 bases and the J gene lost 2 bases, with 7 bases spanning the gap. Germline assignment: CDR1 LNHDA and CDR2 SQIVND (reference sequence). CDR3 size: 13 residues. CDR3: CASSIRDNTEAFF. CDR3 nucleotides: TGTGCCAGTAGTATCAGGGATAACACTGAAGCTTTCTTT.

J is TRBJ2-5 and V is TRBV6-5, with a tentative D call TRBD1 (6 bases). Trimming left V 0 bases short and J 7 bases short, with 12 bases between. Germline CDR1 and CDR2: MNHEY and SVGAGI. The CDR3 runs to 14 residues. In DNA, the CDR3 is TGTGCCAGCAGTTACTCTACAGGGATAGGGACCCAGTACTTC. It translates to CASSYSTGIGTQYF.

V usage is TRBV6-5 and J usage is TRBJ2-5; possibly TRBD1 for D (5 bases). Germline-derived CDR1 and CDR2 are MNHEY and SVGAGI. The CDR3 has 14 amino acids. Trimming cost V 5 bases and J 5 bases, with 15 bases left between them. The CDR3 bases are TGTGCCAGCAGTCACCTCCCGACAGATGAGACCCAGTACTTC. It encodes CASSHLPTDETQYF.

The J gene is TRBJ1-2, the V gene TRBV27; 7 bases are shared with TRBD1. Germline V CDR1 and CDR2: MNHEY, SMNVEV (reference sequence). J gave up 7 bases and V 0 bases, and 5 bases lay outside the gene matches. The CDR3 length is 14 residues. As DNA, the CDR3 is TGTGCCAGCAGTTTATCGAGGGGGCTAGGTGGCTACACCTTC. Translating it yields CASSLSRGLGGYTF.

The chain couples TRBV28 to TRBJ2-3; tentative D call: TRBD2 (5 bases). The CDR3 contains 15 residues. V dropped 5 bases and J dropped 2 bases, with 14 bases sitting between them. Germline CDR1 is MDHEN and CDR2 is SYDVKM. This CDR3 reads CASSPPMTNTDTQYF. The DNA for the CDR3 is TGTGCCAGCAGTCCCCCTATGACTAACACAGATACGCAGTATTTT. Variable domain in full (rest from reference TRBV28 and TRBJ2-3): DVKVTQSSRYLVKRTGEKVFLECVQDMDHENMFWYRQDPGLGLRLIYFSYDVKMKEKGDIPEGYSVSREKKERFSLILESASTNQTSMYLCASSPPMTNTDTQYFGPGTRLTVL.

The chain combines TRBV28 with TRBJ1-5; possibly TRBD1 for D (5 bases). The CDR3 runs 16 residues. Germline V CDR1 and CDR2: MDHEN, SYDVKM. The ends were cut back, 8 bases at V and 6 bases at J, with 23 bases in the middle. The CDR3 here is CASGENYPTVSQPQHF. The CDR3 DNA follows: TGTGCCAGCGGCGAGAACTACCCGACAGTCTCTCAGCCCCAGCATTTT.

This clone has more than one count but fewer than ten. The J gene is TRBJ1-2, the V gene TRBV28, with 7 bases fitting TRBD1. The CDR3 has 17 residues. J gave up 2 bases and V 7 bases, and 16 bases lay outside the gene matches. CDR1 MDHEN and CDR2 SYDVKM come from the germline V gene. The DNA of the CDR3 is TGTGCCAGCACGGGAGTTGTTTATGGGGACAGCAACTATGGCTACACCTTC. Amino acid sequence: CASTGVVYGDSNYGYTF.

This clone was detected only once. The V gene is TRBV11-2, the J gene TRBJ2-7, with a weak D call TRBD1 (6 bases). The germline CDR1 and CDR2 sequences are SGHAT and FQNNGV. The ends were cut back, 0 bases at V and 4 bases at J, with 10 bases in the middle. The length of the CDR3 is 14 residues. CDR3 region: CASSLDHRAYEQYF. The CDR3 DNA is TGTGCCAGCAGCTTAGATCACAGGGCTTACGAGCAGTACTTC.

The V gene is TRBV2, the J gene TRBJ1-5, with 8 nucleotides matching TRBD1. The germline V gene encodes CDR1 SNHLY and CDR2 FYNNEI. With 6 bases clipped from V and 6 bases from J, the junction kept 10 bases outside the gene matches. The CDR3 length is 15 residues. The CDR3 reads CASSRDRGGGQPQHF. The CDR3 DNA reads TGTGCCAGCAGCCGTGACAGGGGTGGGGGTCAGCCCCAGCATTTT.

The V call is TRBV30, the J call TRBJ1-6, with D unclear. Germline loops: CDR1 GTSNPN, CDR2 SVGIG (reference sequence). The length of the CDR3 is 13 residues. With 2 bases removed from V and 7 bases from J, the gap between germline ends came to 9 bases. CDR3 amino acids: CAWSRGGNSPLHF. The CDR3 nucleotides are TGTGCCTGGAGTCGGGGAGGCAATTCACCCCTCCACTTT.

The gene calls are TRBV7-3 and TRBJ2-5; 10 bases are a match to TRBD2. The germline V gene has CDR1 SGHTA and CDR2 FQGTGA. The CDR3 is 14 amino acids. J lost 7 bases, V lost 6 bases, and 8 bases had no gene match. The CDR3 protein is CASSLAGGIGTQYF. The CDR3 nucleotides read TGTGCCAGCAGTTTAGCGGGAGGTATTGGGACCCAGTACTTC.

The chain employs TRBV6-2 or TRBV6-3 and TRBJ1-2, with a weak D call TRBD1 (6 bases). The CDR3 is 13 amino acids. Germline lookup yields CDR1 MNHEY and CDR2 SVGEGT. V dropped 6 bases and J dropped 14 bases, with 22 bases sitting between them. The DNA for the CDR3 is TGTGCCAGCAGCGGGGGCAGGCAAAGGGACGGGACCTTC. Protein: CASSGGRQRDGTF.

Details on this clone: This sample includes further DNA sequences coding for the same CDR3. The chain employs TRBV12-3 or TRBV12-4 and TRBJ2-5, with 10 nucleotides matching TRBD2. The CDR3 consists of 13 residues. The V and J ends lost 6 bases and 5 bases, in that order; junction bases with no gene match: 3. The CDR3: CASSPSGSETQYF. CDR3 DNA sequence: TGTGCCAGCAGCCCTAGCGGGAGTGAGACCCAGTACTTC.

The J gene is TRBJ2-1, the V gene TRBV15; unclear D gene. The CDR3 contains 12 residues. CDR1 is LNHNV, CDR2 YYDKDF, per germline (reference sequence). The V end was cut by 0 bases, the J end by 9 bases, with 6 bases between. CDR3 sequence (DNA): TGTGCCACCAGCAGAGAGTTGAGTGAGCAGTTCTTC. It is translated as CATSRELSEQFF.

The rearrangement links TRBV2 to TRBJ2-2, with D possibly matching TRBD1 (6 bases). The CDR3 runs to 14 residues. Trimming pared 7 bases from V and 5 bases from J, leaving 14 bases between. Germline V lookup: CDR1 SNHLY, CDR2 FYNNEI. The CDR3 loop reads CASNRGSGTGELFF. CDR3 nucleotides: TGTGCCAGCAATAGGGGGAGTGGAACCGGGGAGCTGTTTTTT.

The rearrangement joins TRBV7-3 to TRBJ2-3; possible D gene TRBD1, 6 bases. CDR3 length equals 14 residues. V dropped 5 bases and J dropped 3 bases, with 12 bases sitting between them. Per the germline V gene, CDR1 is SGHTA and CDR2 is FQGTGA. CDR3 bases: TGTGCCAGCAGCCCAGGACAGAATACAGATACGCAGTATTTT. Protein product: CASSPGQNTDTQYF.